These T cell receptor beta chains were read from a single sample in a study of CD8+ T cells in alopecia areata. The assay was immunoSEQ multiplex PCR, and TCRdb's table has in-frame clones only and misses some. Of 150,000 to 250,000 clones listed, approximately 60% are singletons. Sample: CD4+ T cells sorted from blood, taken at week 4, from a patient treated with tofacitinib. Receptors originate from a human donor with alopecia areata. The CDR3 runs from the conserved cysteine through the conserved F or W. D genes are given only for firm matches. Rows may omit the clone size; those that give it use once, few, many or a size class.

j_call v_call d_call clone_size cdr3_aa cdr3_nt
TRBJ1-1 TRBV9 - - CASSVVGSRTEAFF TGTGCCAGCAGCGTAGTTGGATCCAGGACTGAAGCTTTCTTT
TRBJ1-1 TRBV14 TRBD1 few CASSQRSGTGLGAFF TGTGCCAGCAGCCAGCGTAGTGGGACAGGATTAGGAGCTTTCTTT
TRBJ2-1 TRBV7-6 - - CASSLARSEQFF TGTGCCAGCAGCTTAGCGAGGTCGGAGCAGTTCTTC
TRBJ2-3 TRBV25-1 - - CASMGPRTTQYF TGTGCCAGCATGGGGCCTAGGACTACGCAGTATTTT
TRBJ1-2 TRBV30 TRBD1 few CAWPGQTKNYGYTF TGTGCCTGGCCGGGACAGACTAAAAACTATGGCTACACCTTC
TRBJ2-1 TRBV7-9 TRBD2 few CAILAGGPYEQFF TGTGCCATCCTAGCGGGGGGGCCCTATGAGCAGTTCTTC
TRBJ1-1 TRBV6-4 TRBD1 - CASSLDRGDEAFF TGTGCCAGCAGTTTAGACAGGGGTGATGAAGCTTTCTTT
TRBJ1-5 TRBV7-2 - - CASSLVFGGGQPQHF TGTGCCAGCAGCTTAGTGTTCGGGGGTGGTCAGCCCCAGCATTTT
TRBJ1-6 TRBV7-9 TRBD1 - CASSPIGQEGSPLHF TGTGCCAGCAGCCCGATTGGACAGGAGGGTTCACCCCTCCACTTT
TRBJ2-2 TRBV28 TRBD2 few CASSYGLAGGTGELFF TGTGCCAGCAGTTACGGACTAGCGGGCGGCACCGGGGAGCTGTTTTTT
TRBJ2-2 TRBV9 - - CASSVDQGTGELFF TGTGCCAGCAGCGTAGATCAGGGGACCGGGGAGCTGTTTTTT
TRBJ1-2 TRBV28 - - CASSRAGYTF TGTGCCAGCAGTCGGGCAGGCTACACCTTC
TRBJ2-7 TRBV18 TRBD2 - CASSPTSGYEQYF TGTGCCAGCTCACCGACTAGCGGTTACGAGCAGTACTTC
TRBJ2-2 TRBV6-6 TRBD2 few CASRSGLAGTGELFF TGTGCCAGCAGATCCGGACTAGCGGGGACCGGGGAGCTGTTTTTT
TRBJ1-1 TRBV30 - - CAWNMDRNTEAFF TGTGCCTGGAACATGGACAGGAACACTGAAGCTTTCTTT
TRBJ2-5 TRBV18 - few CASSPGLAEPTGTQYF TGTGCCAGCTCACCGGGACTGGCAGAGCCCACCGGGACCCAGTACTTC
TRBJ1-6 TRBV18 TRBD1 - CASSPGTGNSPLHF TGTGCCAGCTCACCAGGGACAGGGAATTCACCCCTCCACTTT
TRBJ1-1 TRBV7-2 - few CASSLDPGVNTEAFF TGTGCCAGCAGCTTAGATCCAGGGGTGAACACTGAAGCTTTCTTT
TRBJ2-2 TRBV29-1 - - CSVVGGTSTGELFF TGCAGCGTCGTGGGGGGCACTAGCACCGGGGAGCTGTTTTTT
TRBJ2-4 TRBV15 - few CATSPIVNIQYF TGTGCCACCAGCCCGATAGTAAACATTCAGTACTTC
TRBJ2-2 TRBV7-9 TRBD1 - CASSPSGTGTNTGELFF TGTGCCAGCAGCCCCTCCGGGACAGGGACGAACACCGGGGAGCTGTTTTTT
TRBJ2-3 TRBV6-5 TRBD1 few CATTQQGSTDTQYF TGTGCCACCACCCAACAGGGGAGCACAGATACGCAGTATTTT
TRBJ2-1 TRBV29-1 TRBD2 few CSATSGANNEQFF TGCAGCGCCACTAGCGGGGCTAACAATGAGCAGTTCTTC
TRBJ2-7 TRBV25-1 - - CASSEFGGIYEQYF TGTGCCAGCAGTGAATTCGGAGGCATCTACGAGCAGTACTTC
TRBJ1-2 TRBV9 TRBD1 - CASSVGLQGADGYTF TGTGCCAGCAGCGTAGGATTACAGGGGGCAGATGGCTACACCTTC
TRBJ2-1 TRBV5-1 TRBD1 - CASSTGGEYGEQFF TGCGCCAGCAGTACAGGGGGCGAGTATGGTGAGCAGTTCTTC
TRBJ1-1 TRBV6-5 - - CASSYGRENTEAFF TGTGCCAGCAGTTACGGGAGGGAGAACACTGAAGCTTTCTTT
TRBJ2-1 TRBV6-5 - - CASSYSANEQFF TGTGCCAGCAGTTACTCCGCGAATGAGCAGTTCTTC
TRBJ1-2 TRBV7-8 TRBD1 - CASSLAGGTGGYGYTF TGTGCCAGCAGCTTAGCCGGCGGGACAGGGGGATATGGCTACACCTTC
TRBJ1-5 TRBV30 - - CAWEEGVNQPQHF TGTGCCTGGGAAGAGGGAGTTAATCAGCCCCAGCATTTT
TRBJ2-5 TRBV5-1 - once CASSLDREETQYF TGCGCCAGCAGCTTGGACAGGGAAGAGACCCAGTACTTC
TRBJ1-5 TRBV28 - - CASSSPTQPQHF TGTGCCAGCAGTTCCCCGACCCAGCCCCAGCATTTT
TRBJ2-5 TRBV2 - - CASKYQETQYF TGTGCCAGCAAATACCAAGAGACCCAGTACTTC
TRBJ2-1 TRBV4-1 - - CASSQGGGGWNEQFF TGCGCCAGCAGCCAAGGGGGGGGCGGGTGGAATGAGCAGTTCTTC
TRBJ2-1 TRBV29-1 - - CSVVQGRNEQFF TGCAGCGTTGTACAGGGCCGAAATGAGCAGTTCTTC
TRBJ1-5 TRBV7-2 TRBD1 - CASSRKGGSPQHF TGTGCCAGCAGCAGAAAAGGGGGCTCGCCCCAGCATTTT
TRBJ1-6 TRBV18 - - CASSPGRVNSPLHF TGTGCCAGCTCACCAGGGAGGGTAAATTCACCCCTCCACTTT
TRBJ1-3 TRBV6-6 - few CASSPQGMGGNTIYF TGTGCCAGCAGCCCACAGGGTATGGGAGGAAACACCATATATTTT
TRBJ1-2 TRBV25-1 TRBD1 - CASSGDRPYGYTF TGTGCCAGCAGTGGGGACAGGCCCTATGGCTACACCTTC
TRBJ2-5 TRBV7-9 - - CASSPRWTSDETQYF TGTGCCAGCAGCCCTAGGTGGACCTCGGACGAGACCCAGTACTTC
TRBJ2-5 TRBV10-3 - - CAIRSGWEETQYF TGTGCCATCAGATCAGGGTGGGAAGAGACCCAGTACTTC
TRBJ2-2 TRBV14 TRBD2 - CASSETAGVVGELFF TGTGCCAGCAGCGAGACCGCGGGGGTTGTCGGGGAGCTGTTTTTT
TRBJ2-2 TRBV10-2 TRBD2 - CASSEASGGSDTGELFF TGCGCCAGCAGTGAGGCTAGCGGGGGCTCGGACACCGGGGAGCTGTTTTTT
TRBJ1-1 TRBV2 - - CASSHNPLEAFF TGTGCCAGCAGTCACAATCCCCTGGAAGCTTTCTTT
TRBJ2-3 TRBV9 - - CASRGGAGDTQYF TGTGCCAGCCGCGGAGGGGCCGGAGATACGCAGTATTTT
TRBJ2-3 TRBV30 - - CAWMIVEGGDTQYF TGTGCCTGGATGATAGTGGAGGGCGGGGATACGCAGTATTTT
TRBJ2-5 TRBV30 - - CAWSNTHPATQYF TGTGCCTGGAGTAACACTCACCCCGCGACCCAGTACTTC
TRBJ1-1 TRBV25-1 - - CASQWGDFGTEAFF TGTGCCAGTCAGTGGGGGGACTTCGGCACTGAAGCTTTCTTT
TRBJ2-7 TRBV5-1 TRBD1 - CASIPGQGFPSEQYF TGCGCCAGCATACCGGGACAGGGATTTCCGTCCGAGCAGTACTTC
TRBJ1-2 TRBV12-5 - - CASGSRTYMDGYTF TGTGCTAGTGGTTCCAGGACGTACATGGATGGCTACACCTTC
TRBJ2-1 TRBV29-1 - - CSGEEGSYNEQFF TGCAGCGGGGAGGAAGGTTCCTACAATGAGCAGTTCTTC
TRBJ2-7 TRBV27 - - CASSLDRFGTQDYEQYF TGTGCCAGCAGTTTAGATCGTTTCGGGACCCAGGACTACGAGCAGTACTTC